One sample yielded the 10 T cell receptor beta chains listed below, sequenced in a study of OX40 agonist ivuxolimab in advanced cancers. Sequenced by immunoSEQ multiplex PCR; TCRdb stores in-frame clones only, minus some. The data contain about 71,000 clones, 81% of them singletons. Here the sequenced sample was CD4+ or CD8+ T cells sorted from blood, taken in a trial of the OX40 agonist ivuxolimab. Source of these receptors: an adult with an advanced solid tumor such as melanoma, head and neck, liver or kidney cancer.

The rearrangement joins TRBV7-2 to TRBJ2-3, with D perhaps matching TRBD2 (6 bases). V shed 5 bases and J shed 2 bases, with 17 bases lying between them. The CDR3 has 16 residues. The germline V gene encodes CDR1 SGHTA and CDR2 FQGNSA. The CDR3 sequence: CASSLSPAGITDTQYF. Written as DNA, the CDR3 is TGTGCCAGCAGCCTATCCCCAGCGGGCATCACAGATACGCAGTATTTT.

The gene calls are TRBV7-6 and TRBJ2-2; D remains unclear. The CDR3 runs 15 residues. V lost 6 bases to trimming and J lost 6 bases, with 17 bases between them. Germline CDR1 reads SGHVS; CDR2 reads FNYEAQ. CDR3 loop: CASSFDPEVPGELFF. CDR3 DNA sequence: TGTGCCAGCAGTTTCGACCCCGAGGTCCCCGGGGAGCTGTTTTTT.

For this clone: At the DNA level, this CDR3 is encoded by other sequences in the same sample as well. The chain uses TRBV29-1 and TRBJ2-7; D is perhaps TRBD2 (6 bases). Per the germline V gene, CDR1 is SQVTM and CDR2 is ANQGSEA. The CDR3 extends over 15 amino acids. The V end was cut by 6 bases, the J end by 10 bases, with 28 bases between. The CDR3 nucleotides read TGCAGCGTCCAGGGTGTGGGGGGTTCAGCCGGCGGACAGTACTTC. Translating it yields CSVQGVGGSAGGQYF.

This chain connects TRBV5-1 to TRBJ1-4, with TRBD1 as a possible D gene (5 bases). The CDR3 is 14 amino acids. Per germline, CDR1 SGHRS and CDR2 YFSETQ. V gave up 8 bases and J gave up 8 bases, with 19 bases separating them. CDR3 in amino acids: CASTTEPRDEKLFF. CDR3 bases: TGCGCCAGTACAACCGAACCTCGGGACGAAAAACTGTTTTTT.

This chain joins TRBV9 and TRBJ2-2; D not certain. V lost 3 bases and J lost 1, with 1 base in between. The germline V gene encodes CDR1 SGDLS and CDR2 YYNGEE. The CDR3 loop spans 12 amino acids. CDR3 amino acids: CASSENTGELFF. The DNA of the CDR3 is TGTGCCAGCAGCGAGAACACCGGGGAGCTGTTTTTT.

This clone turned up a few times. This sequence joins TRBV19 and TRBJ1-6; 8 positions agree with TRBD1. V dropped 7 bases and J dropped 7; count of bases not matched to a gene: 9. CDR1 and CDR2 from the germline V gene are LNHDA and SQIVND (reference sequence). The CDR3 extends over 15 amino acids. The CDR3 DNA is TGTGCCAGTAACCCGGACAGGGTGGAGAATTCACCCCTCCACTTT. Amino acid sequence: CASNPDRVENSPLHF.

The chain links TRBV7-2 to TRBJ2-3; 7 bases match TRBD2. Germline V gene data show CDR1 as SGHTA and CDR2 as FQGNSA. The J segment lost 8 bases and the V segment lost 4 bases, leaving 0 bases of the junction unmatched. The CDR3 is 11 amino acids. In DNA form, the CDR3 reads TGTGCCAGCAGCTGGGGGGGTACGCAGTATTTT. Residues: CASSWGGTQYF.

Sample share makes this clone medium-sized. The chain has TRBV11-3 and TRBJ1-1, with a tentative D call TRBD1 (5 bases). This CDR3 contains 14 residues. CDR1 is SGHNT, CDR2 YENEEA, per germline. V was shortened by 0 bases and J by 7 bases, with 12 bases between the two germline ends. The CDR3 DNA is TGTGCCAGCAGCTTAGATCTGGGGGGGATTGAAGCTTTCTTT. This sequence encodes CASSLDLGGIEAFF.

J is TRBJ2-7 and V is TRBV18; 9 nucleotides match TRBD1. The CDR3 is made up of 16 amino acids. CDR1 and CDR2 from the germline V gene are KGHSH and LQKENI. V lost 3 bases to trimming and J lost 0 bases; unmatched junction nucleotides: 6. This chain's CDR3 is CASSPRSTGGSYEQYF. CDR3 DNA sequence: TGTGCCAGCTCACCGCGTTCGACAGGGGGCTCCTACGAGCAGTACTTC. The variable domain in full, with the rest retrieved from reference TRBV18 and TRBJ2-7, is NAGVMQNPRHLVRRRGQEARLRCSPMKGHSHVYWYRQLPEEGLKFMVYLQKENIIDESGMPKERFSAEFPKEGPSILRIQQVVRGDSAAYFCASSPRSTGGSYEQYFGPGTRLTVT.

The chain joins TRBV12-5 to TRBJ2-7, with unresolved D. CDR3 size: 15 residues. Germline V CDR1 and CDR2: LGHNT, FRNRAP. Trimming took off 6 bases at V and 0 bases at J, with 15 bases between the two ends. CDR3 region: CASGRQWGVSYEQYF. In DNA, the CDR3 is TGTGCTAGTGGCCGCCAGTGGGGTGTCTCCTACGAGCAGTACTTC.